This T cell receptor beta chain was captured in a study of blood T cell repertoires in COVID-19. Study-wide context: COVID-19 samples collected from the United States, Italy and Spain covered acute and convalescent phases.

Patients from Seattle were sampled longitudinally, starting during active infection. The germline V and J ends were trimmed by 5 bases and 5 bases, with 10 bases remaining between them. Germline lookup yields CDR1 SGHTA and CDR2 FQGNSA. The CDR3 has 13 amino acids. Original handling: Estimates of nucleated cell counts were drawn from the amplification of reference gene primers. TCRdb keeps only in-frame clones here, not all; method: immunoSEQ multiplex PCR. That table supplies the V and J calls and clone size; D and trimming were determined from the DNA. The profile covers about 250,000 clones, with nearly 90% appearing a single time and around 1.9% taken by the ten largest. The sample holds one count of this clone.

The TCR comes from an older woman with COVID-19, enrolled during active disease. The V gene is TRBV7-2, the J gene TRBJ1-5; TRBD1 might be the D (6 bases). The specimen sequenced was peripheral blood. The CDR3 DNA reads as TGTGCCAGCAGCCGGGGGGCAGATCAGCCCCAGCATTTT. It specifies CASSRGADQPQHF.